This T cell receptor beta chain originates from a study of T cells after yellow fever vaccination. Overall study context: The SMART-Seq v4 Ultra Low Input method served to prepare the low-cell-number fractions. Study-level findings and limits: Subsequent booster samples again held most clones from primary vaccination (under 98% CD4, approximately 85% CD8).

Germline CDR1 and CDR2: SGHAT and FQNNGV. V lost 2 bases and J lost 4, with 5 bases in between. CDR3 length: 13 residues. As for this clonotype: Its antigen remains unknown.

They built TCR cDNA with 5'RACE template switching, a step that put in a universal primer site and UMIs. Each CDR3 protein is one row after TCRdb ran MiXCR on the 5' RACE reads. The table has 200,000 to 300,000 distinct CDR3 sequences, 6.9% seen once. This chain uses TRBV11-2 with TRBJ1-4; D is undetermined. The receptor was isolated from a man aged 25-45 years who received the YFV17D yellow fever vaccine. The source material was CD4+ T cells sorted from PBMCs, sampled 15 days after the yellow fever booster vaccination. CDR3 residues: CASSLLNNEKLFF. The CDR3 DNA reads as TGTGCCAGCAGCTTACTGAATAATGAAAAACTGTTTTTT.